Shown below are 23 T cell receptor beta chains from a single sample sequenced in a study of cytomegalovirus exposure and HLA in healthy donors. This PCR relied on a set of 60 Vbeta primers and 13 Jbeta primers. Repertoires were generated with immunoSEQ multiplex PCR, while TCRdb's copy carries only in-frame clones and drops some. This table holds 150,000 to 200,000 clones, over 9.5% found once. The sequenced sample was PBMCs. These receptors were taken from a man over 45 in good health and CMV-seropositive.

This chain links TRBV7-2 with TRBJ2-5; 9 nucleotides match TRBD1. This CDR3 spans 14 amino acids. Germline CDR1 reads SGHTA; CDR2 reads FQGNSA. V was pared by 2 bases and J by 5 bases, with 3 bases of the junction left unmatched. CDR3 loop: CASSLLQGAETQYF. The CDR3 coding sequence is TGTGCCAGCAGCTTATTACAGGGGGCTGAGACCCAGTACTTC.

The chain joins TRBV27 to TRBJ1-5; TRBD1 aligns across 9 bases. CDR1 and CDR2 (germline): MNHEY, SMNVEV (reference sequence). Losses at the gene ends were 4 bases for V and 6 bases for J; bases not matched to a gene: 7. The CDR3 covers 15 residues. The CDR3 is CASSWGQGRGQPQHF. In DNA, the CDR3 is TGTGCCAGCAGTTGGGGACAGGGACGTGGTCAGCCCCAGCATTTT.

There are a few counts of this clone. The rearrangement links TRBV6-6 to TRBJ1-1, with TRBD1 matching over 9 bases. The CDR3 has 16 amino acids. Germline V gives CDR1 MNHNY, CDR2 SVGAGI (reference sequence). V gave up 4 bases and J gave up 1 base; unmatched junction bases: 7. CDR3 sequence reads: CASSSSGQGGNTEAFF. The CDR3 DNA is TGTGCCAGCAGTTCCTCGGGACAGGGAGGGAACACTGAAGCTTTCTTT.

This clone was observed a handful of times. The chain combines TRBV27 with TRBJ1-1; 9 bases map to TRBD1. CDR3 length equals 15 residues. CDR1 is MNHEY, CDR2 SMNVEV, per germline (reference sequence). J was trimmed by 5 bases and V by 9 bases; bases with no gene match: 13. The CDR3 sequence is CASILTGTGRTEAFF. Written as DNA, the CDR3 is TGTGCCAGTATACTAACCGGGACAGGGAGGACTGAAGCTTTCTTT.

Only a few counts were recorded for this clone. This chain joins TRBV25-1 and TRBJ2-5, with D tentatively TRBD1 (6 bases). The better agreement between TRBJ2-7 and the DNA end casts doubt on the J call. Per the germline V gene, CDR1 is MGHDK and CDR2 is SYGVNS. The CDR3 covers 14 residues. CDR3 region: CASSELQGRNEQYF. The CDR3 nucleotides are TGTGCCAGCAGTGAATTGCAGGGGCGGAACGAGCAGTACTTC.

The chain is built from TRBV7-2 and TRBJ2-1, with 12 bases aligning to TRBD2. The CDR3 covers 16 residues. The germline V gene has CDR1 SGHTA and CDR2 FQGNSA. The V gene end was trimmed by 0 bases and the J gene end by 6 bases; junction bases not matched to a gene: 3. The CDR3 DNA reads TGTGCCAGCAGCTTAGCGCCGACTAGCGGGAGCAATGAGCAGTTCTTC. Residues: CASSLAPTSGSNEQFF. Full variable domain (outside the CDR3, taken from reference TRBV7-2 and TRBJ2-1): GAGVSQSPSNKVTEKGKDVELRCDPISGHTALYWYRQSLGQGLEFLIYFQGNSAPDKSGLPSDRFSAERTGGSVSTLTIQRTQQEDSAVYLCASSLAPTSGSNEQFFGPGTRLTVL.

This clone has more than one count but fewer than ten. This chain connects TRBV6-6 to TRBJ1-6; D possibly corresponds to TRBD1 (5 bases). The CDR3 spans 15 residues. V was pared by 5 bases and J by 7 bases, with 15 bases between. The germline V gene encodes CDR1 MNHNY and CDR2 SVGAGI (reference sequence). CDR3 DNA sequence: TGTGCCAGCAGTGGCCGGAGGGGAGGCAATTCACCCCTCCACTTT. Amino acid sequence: CASSGRRGGNSPLHF.

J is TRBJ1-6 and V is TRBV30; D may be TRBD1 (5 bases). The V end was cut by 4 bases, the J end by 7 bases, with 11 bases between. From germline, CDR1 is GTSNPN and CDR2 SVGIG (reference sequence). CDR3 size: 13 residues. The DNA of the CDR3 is TGTGCCTGGACCCATAAGGGGAATTCACCCCTCCACTTT. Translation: CAWTHKGNSPLHF. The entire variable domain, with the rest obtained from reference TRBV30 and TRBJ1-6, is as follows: SQTIHQWPATLVQPVGSPLSLECTVEGTSNPNLYWYRQAAGRGLQLLFYSVGIGQISSEVPQNLSASRPQDRQFILSSKKLLLSDSGFYLCAWTHKGNSPLHFGNGTRLTVT.

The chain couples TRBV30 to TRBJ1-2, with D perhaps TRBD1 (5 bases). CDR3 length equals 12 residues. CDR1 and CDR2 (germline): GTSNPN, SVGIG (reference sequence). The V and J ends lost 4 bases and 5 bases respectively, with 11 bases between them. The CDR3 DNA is TGTGCCTGGAACAACCGGGGGTATGGCTACACCTTC. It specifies CAWNNRGYGYTF. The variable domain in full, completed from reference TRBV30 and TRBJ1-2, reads SQTIHQWPATLVQPVGSPLSLECTVEGTSNPNLYWYRQAAGRGLQLLFYSVGIGQISSEVPQNLSASRPQDRQFILSSKKLLLSDSGFYLCAWNNRGYGYTFGSGTRLTVV.

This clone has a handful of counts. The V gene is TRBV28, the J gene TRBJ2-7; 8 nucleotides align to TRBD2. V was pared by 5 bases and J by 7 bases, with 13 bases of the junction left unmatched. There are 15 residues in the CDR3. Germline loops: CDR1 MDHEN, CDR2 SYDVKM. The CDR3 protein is CASSVPGGALGEQYV. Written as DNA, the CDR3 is TGTGCCAGCAGTGTACCGGGGGGGGCCTTGGGTGAGCAGTACGTC.

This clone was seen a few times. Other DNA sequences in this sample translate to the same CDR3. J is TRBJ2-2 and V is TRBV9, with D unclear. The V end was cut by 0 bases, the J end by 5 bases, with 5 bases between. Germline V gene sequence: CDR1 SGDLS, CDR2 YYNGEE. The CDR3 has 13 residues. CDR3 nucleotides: TGTGCCAGCAGCGTAGTCCTAACCGGGGAGCTGTTTTTT. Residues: CASSVVLTGELFF.

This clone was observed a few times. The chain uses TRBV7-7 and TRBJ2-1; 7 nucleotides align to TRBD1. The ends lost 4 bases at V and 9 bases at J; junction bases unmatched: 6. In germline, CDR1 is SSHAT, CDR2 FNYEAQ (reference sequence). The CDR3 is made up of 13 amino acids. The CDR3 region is CASSSRPGGEQFF. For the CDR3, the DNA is TGTGCCAGCAGCTCCCGCCCAGGGGGTGAGCAGTTCTTC.

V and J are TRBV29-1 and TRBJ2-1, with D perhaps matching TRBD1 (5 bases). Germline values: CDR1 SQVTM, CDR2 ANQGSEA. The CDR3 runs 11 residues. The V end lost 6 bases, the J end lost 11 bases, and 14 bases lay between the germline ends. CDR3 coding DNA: TGCAGCGTGGCCCTAGGGGATAAGCAGTTCTTC. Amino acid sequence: CSVALGDKQFF.

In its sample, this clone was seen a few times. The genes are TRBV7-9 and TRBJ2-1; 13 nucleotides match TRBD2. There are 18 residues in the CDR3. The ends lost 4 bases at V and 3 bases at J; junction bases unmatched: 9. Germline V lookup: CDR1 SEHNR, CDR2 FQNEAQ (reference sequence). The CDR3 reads CASSSPTSGGAVYNEQFF. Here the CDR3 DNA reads TGTGCCAGCAGCTCGCCTACTAGCGGGGGGGCGGTCTACAATGAGCAGTTCTTC.

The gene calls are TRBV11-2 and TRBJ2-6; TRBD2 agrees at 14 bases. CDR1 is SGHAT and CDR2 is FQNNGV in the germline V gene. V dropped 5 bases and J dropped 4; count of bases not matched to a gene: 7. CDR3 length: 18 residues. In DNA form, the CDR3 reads TGTGCCAGCAGCCCCAGACTAGCGGGGGGGCAGGGGGCCAACGTCCTGACTTTC. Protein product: CASSPRLAGGQGANVLTF.

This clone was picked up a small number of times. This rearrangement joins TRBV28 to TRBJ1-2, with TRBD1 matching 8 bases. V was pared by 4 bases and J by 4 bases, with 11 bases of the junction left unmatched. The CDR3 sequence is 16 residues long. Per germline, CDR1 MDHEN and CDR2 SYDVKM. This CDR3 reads CASSSWQGAPGYGYTF. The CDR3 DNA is TGTGCCAGCAGTTCCTGGCAGGGGGCGCCGGGCTATGGCTACACCTTC.

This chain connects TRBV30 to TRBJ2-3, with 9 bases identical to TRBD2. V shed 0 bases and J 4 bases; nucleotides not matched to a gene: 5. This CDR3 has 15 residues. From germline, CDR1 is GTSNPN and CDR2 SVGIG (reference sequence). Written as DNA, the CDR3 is TGTGCCTGGAGTGTACGCGGGGGGGGTTCAGATACGCAGTATTTT. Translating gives CAWSVRGGGSDTQYF.

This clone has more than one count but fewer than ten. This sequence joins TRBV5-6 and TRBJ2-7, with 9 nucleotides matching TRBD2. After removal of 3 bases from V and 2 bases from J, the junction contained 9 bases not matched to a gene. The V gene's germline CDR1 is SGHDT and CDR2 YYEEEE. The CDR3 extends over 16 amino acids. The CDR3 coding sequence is TGTGCCAGCAGCTCCGTTAGCGGGGGCCTACCCTACGAGCAGTACGTC. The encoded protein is CASSSVSGGLPYEQYV.

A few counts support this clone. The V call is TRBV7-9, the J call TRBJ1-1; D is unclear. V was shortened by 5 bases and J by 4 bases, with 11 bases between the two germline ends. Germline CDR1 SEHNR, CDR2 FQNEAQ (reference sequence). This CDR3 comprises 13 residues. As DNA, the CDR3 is TGTGCCAGCAGCCAAGGTAGCGGCACTGAAGCTTTCTTT. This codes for CASSQGSGTEAFF.

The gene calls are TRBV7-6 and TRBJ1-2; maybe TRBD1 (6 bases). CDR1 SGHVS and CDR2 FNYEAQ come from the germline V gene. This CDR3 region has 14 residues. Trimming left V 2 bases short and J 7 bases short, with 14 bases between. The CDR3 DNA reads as TGTGCCAGCAGCTTAAGCAGCAGGGGAGCTGGCTACACCTTC. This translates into CASSLSSRGAGYTF. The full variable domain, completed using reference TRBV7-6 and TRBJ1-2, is GAGVSQSPRYKVTKRGQDVALRCDPISGHVSLYWYRQALGQGPEFLTYFNYEAQQDKSGLPNDRFSAERPEGSISTLTIQRTEQRDSAMYRCASSLSSRGAGYTFGSGTRLTVV.

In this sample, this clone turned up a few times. In DNA, the CDR3 is TGTGCCAGCACCATGGGGGGGGCTAGGGCGAATGAGCAGTTCTTC. It translates to CASTMGGARANEQFF. V gene TRBV5-4 combines with J gene TRBJ2-1; possibly TRBD2 for D (7 bases). Germline V CDR1 and CDR2: SGHNT, YYREEE (reference sequence). Between the trimmed V and J ends, which lost 6 bases and 7 bases, there was a span of 20 bases. This CDR3 has 15 residues.

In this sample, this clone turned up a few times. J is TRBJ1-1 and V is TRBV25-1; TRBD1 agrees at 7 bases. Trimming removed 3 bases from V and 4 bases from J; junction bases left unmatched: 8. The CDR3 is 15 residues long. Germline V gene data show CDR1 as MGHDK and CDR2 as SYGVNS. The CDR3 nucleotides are TGTGCCAGCAGTGACCCCCAGGGGGAGGTCACTGAAGCTTTCTTT. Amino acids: CASSDPQGEVTEAFF. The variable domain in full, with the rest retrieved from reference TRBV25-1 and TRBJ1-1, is EADIYQTPRYLVIGTGKKITLECSQTMGHDKMYWYQQDPGMELHLIHYSYGVNSTEKGDLSSESTVSRIRTEHFPLTLESARPSHTSQYLCASSDPQGEVTEAFFGQGTRLTVV.

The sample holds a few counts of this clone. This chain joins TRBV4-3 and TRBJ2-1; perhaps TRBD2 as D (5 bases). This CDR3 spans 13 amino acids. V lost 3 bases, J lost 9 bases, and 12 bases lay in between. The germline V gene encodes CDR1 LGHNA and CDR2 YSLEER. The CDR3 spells CASSQALAGEQFF. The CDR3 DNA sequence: TGCGCCAGCAGCCAGGCGCTCGCGGGTGAGCAGTTCTTC.